This T cell receptor (beta chain) stems from a study of T cells after yellow fever vaccination. Study-level information: Libraries from low-cell-number fractions were prepared with the SMART-Seq v4 Ultra Low Input RNA kit.

TCRdb reprocessed the 5' RACE reads via MiXCR and lists one record per CDR3 protein. The top ten clones hold 2.9% of a sample with approximately 180,000 distinct CDR3 sequences, 5.5% to 7.5% of them seen once. Study findings and constraints: Reappearance after the booster was seen for most primary-vaccination clones, at 95% to 96% CD4 and 85% to 90% CD8. Peaking on day 5 versus 15, the secondary response was faster but weaker. Clonotype sharing between CD4 and CD8 compartments was small.

As to this clonotype: Its antigen remains unidentified.

With 3 bases removed from V and 7 bases from J, the gap between germline ends came to 7 bases. The CDR3 loop spans 11 amino acids. CDR1 is SGHRS, CDR2 YFSETQ, per germline. This TCR came from a young man who received the YFV17D yellow fever vaccine. This sequence joins TRBV5-1 and TRBJ1-2; no reliable D call. The material sequenced was CD4+ T cells sorted from PBMCs, taken on the day of the first yellow fever vaccination. The DNA of the CDR3 is TGCGCCAGCAGCTCATCGGGTGGCTACACCTTC. Translated: CASSSSGGYTF.